The 26 T cell receptor beta chains below were found in one sample sequenced in a study of shared clonotypes between healthy human individuals. The table came from immunoSEQ multiplex PCR; TCRdb's copy has only in-frame clones and leaves some out. The repertoire has roughly 700,000 clones, roughly 91% of them found once; the top ten carry more than 30%. Sample: memory CD8+ T cells from PBMCs. Subset in this sample: CD45RO+ cells pooled with CCR7-negative TemRA cells. These receptors were obtained from a man younger than 35 in good health. Some clones in this sample may be carry-over from other donors' samples.

V and J are TRBV27 and TRBJ2-1; the match to TRBD2 covers 9 bases. V trimming: 4 bases; J trimming: 7 bases; junction bases outside the gene matches: 14. The length of the CDR3 is 17 residues. In germline, CDR1 is MNHEY, CDR2 SMNVEV (reference sequence). CDR3 sequence: CASSYDSPGLAVNEQFF. In DNA, the CDR3 is TGTGCCAGCAGTTACGATTCTCCGGGACTAGCTGTAAATGAGCAGTTCTTC.

This clone was observed a single time. The V and J genes are TRBV2 and TRBJ1-5; maybe TRBD1 (6 bases). The CDR3 has 15 residues. Trimming took 5 bases from V and 2 from J, leaving 13 bases between them. CDR1 SNHLY and CDR2 FYNNEI come from the germline V gene. CDR3 nucleotides: TGTGCCAGCAGTAAGGGGGGTTTCGGCAATCAGCCCCAGCATTTT. Its protein is CASSKGGFGNQPQHF.

This clone was observed a handful of times. The chain is built from TRBV7-9 and TRBJ2-7; D is uncertain. Trimming removed 5 bases at V and 5 bases at J, with 10 bases between. The CDR3 runs 12 residues. CDR1 is SEHNR and CDR2 is FQNEAQ in the germline V gene (reference sequence). The CDR3 loop is CASSDIRDEQYF. CDR3 DNA sequence: TGTGCCAGCAGCGACATTCGGGACGAGCAGTACTTC.

This clone appeared a few times. The chain employs TRBV4-1 and TRBJ1-1; 7 bases match TRBD1. Germline V gene lookup returns CDR1 MGHRA and CDR2 YSYEKL. The CDR3 totals 15 residues. J gave up 0 bases and V 4 bases, and 5 bases lay outside the gene matches. Written as DNA, the CDR3 is TGCGCCAGCAGCCCCGGGACAGCCATGAACACTGAAGCTTTCTTT. The encoded protein is CASSPGTAMNTEAFF.

The chain joins TRBV6-6 to TRBJ2-7, with 10 bases fitting TRBD2. The CDR3 extends over 15 amino acids. The ends lost 2 bases at V and 3 bases at J; junction bases unmatched: 4. Germline-derived CDR1 and CDR2 are MNHNY and SVGAGI (reference sequence). Written as DNA, the CDR3 is TGTGCCAGCAGTTACCTAGGACTAGCGGTCTACGAGCAGTACTTC. Its translation is CASSYLGLAVYEQYF.

Concerning this clone: Additional DNA sequences in this sample encode the identical CDR3. The genes are TRBV27 and TRBJ2-7; D is unresolved. The germline gives CDR1 MNHEY, CDR2 SMNVEV (reference sequence). The CDR3 totals 14 residues. V lost 6 bases, J lost 3 bases, and 15 bases lay in between. For the CDR3, the DNA is TGTGCCAGCAGCCCTCAAGGAAGAAGCTACGAGCAGTACTTC. Protein sequence: CASSPQGRSYEQYF.

This chain connects TRBV13 to TRBJ2-7; TRBD2 agrees at 12 bases. Per the germline V gene, CDR1 is PRHDT and CDR2 is FYEKMQ (reference sequence). V dropped 0 bases and J dropped 4; count of bases not matched to a gene: 4. This CDR3 spans 16 amino acids. Here the CDR3 reads CASSLGSGLAGYEQYF. The CDR3 DNA reads as TGTGCCAGCAGCTTAGGGTCGGGACTAGCGGGTTACGAGCAGTACTTC.

This clone is a singleton in its sample. CDR3 region: CASSHLGHNDFSDTQYF. The CDR3 region has the DNA TGTGCCAGCAGTCATCTGGGTCACAACGACTTCTCAGATACGCAGTATTTT. This chain links TRBV27 with TRBJ2-3; D uncertain. Trimming removed 5 bases from V and 4 bases from J, with 22 bases in between. Germline CDR1 reads MNHEY; CDR2 reads SMNVEV (reference sequence). This CDR3 has 17 amino acids.

This clone was recorded at least ten times. The chain recombines TRBV9 with TRBJ1-5, with 9 bases identical to TRBD1. The CDR3 spans 14 residues. Germline trimming cut 4 bases from V and 7 bases from J; bases unmatched to any gene: 6. Germline loops: CDR1 SGDLS, CDR2 YYNGEE. CDR3 sequence (DNA): TGTGCCAGCAGCCCCACAGGGGGCAGGCAGCCCCAGCATTTT. It yields the protein CASSPTGGRQPQHF.

J is TRBJ2-7 and V is TRBV14; 9 bases align to TRBD1. Germline CDR1 SGHDN, CDR2 FVKESK. Losses at the gene ends were 5 bases for V and 3 bases for J; bases not matched to a gene: 17. The CDR3 has 18 amino acids. This chain's CDR3 is CASSLENIRDREVYEQYF. The DNA for the CDR3 is TGTGCCAGCAGCTTAGAAAACATCCGGGACAGGGAGGTCTACGAGCAGTACTTC. The full variable domain, its missing parts supplied by reference TRBV14 and TRBJ2-7, is EAGVTQFPSHSVIEKGQTVTLRCDPISGHDNLYWYRRVMGKEIKFLLHFVKESKQDESGMPNNRFLAERTGGTYSTLKVQPAELEDSGVYFCASSLENIRDREVYEQYFGPGTRLTVT.

A word on this clone: This CDR3 is also generated by other DNA sequences in the sample. The chain carries TRBV27 and TRBJ1-5, with D possibly matching TRBD1 (6 bases). Trimming stripped 3 bases from V and 3 bases from J, with 9 bases between. This CDR3 comprises 14 residues. Germline lookup yields CDR1 MNHEY and CDR2 SMNVEV (reference sequence). CDR3 protein: CASSLQGTNQPQHF. The DNA of the CDR3 is TGTGCCAGCAGTTTGCAGGGGACCAATCAGCCCCAGCATTTT.

This sequence joins TRBV14 and TRBJ2-1, with 14 bases that match TRBD2. This CDR3 spans 20 amino acids. Germline assignment: CDR1 SGHDN and CDR2 FVKESK. V dropped 1 base and J dropped 8; count of bases not matched to a gene: 16. In nucleotides, the CDR3 is TGTGCCAGCAGCCAAGTTTCCTTGGGTTGGACTAGCGGGAGGATCGATGAGCAGTTCTTC. This sequence encodes CASSQVSLGWTSGRIDEQFF.

J is TRBJ1-2 and V is TRBV7-9; D perhaps matches TRBD1 (5 bases). The germline gives CDR1 SEHNR, CDR2 FQNEAQ (reference sequence). The CDR3 covers 14 residues. V was trimmed by 5 bases and J by 4 bases, leaving 14 bases between them. For the CDR3, the DNA is TGTGCCAGCAGCGACTGGGACGGTTTCTATGGCTACACCTTC. Translation gives CASSDWDGFYGYTF. Supplemented by reference TRBV7-9 and TRBJ1-2, the full variable domain reads DTGVSQNPRHKITKRGQNVTFRCDPISEHNRLYWYRQTLGQGPEFLTYFQNEAQLEKSRLLSDRFSAERPKGSFSTLEIQRTEQGDSAMYLCASSDWDGFYGYTFGSGTRLTVV.

The V gene is TRBV9, the J gene TRBJ2-2, with 7 nucleotides matching TRBD1. CDR1 is SGDLS, CDR2 YYNGEE, per germline. There are 15 residues in the CDR3. The V gene end was trimmed by 3 bases and the J gene end by 6 bases; junction bases not matched to a gene: 8. For the CDR3, the DNA is TGTGCCAGCAGCGAGGGACCAGGGGGTCCCGGGGAGCTGTTTTTT. It yields the protein CASSEGPGGPGELFF.

V usage is TRBV4-3 and J usage is TRBJ1-2; weak D call: TRBD1 (5 bases). V was clipped by 0 bases and J by 2 bases, with 19 bases between them. The CDR3 loop spans 18 amino acids. Germline CDR1 is LGHNA and CDR2 is YSLEER. The CDR3: CASSQEPSRADLNYGYTF. The CDR3 DNA is TGCGCCAGCAGCCAAGAACCCAGCAGGGCGGACCTCAACTATGGCTACACCTTC.

The rearrangement joins TRBV9 to TRBJ2-1; 9 bases are a match to TRBD2. V trimming: 1 base; J trimming: 5 bases; junction bases outside the gene matches: 4. The CDR3 has 15 residues. Germline lookup yields CDR1 SGDLS and CDR2 YYNGEE. The CDR3 loop reads CASSVWREGNNEQFF. CDR3 sequence (DNA): TGTGCCAGCAGCGTATGGCGGGAGGGGAACAATGAGCAGTTCTTC.

The chain employs TRBV28 and TRBJ2-7; D remains ambiguous. V gave up 4 bases and J gave up 6 bases, with 7 bases separating them. CDR3 size: 11 residues. Looked up from germline, CDR1 is MDHEN and CDR2 is SYDVKM. The CDR3 bases are TGTGCCAGCAGTTCTCCGACCGAGCAGTACTTC. Protein: CASSSPTEQYF.

The V gene is TRBV6-5, the J gene TRBJ2-7; no clear D. The V gene's germline CDR1 is MNHEY and CDR2 SVGAGI. The CDR3 contains 15 residues. Trimming took off 8 bases at V and 4 bases at J, with 21 bases between the two ends. The chain's CDR3 is CASGMALGRAYEQYF. DNA for the CDR3: TGTGCCAGCGGGATGGCCTTGGGCAGAGCTTACGAGCAGTACTTC.

This chain uses TRBV19 with TRBJ1-5; a possible D gene is TRBD1 (6 bases). The CDR3 consists of 14 residues. The germline V gene encodes CDR1 LNHDA and CDR2 SQIVND (reference sequence). Trimming took off 6 bases at V and 0 bases at J, with 9 bases between the two ends. The CDR3 spells CASRTGYSNQPQHF. CDR3 coding DNA: TGTGCCAGTAGGACAGGTTATAGCAATCAGCCCCAGCATTTT. Supplemented by reference TRBV19 and TRBJ1-5, the full variable domain reads DGGITQSPKYLFRKEGQNVTLSCEQNLNHDAMYWYRQDPGQGLRLIYYSQIVNDFQKGDIAEGYSVSREKKESFPLTVTSAQKNPTAFYLCASRTGYSNQPQHFGDGTRLSIL.

The rearrangement links TRBV28 to TRBJ2-7; 11 nucleotides agree with TRBD2. The CDR3 has 21 amino acids. The germline V gene has CDR1 MDHEN and CDR2 SYDVKM. Trimming removed 5 bases from V and 0 bases from J; junction bases left unmatched: 21. As DNA, the CDR3 is TGTGCCAGCAGTCGGACAGCTATAACGCTAGCGGGAGGCTACAGCTCCTACGAGCAGTACTTC. It encodes CASSRTAITLAGGYSSYEQYF.

V gene TRBV7-9 combines with J gene TRBJ2-3; 8 bases match TRBD2. After removal of 3 bases from V and 4 bases from J, the junction contained 6 bases not matched to a gene. The CDR3 is 15 amino acids. Germline CDR1 is SEHNR and CDR2 is FQNEAQ (reference sequence). Here the CDR3 reads CASSFQRENPDTQYF. Here the CDR3 DNA reads TGTGCCAGCAGCTTTCAGCGGGAGAACCCAGATACGCAGTATTTT.

The chain joins TRBV7-9 to TRBJ1-5; no firm D call. The CDR3 has 15 amino acids. Germline values: CDR1 SEHNR, CDR2 FQNEAQ (reference sequence). V was shortened by 4 bases and J by 6 bases, with 16 bases between the two germline ends. For the CDR3, the DNA is TGTGCCAGCAGCTATAACGGGGAGGTCGGTCAGCCCCAGCATTTT. Translated, it gives CASSYNGEVGQPQHF. Variable domain in full (rest from reference TRBV7-9 and TRBJ1-5): DTGVSQNPRHKITKRGQNVTFRCDPISEHNRLYWYRQTLGQGPEFLTYFQNEAQLEKSRLLSDRFSAERPKGSFSTLEIQRTEQGDSAMYLCASSYNGEVGQPQHFGDGTRLSIL.

The chain recombines TRBV2 with TRBJ2-7; D is undetermined. The germline CDR1 and CDR2 sequences are SNHLY and FYNNEI. The length of the CDR3 is 14 residues. V lost 2 bases and J lost 4, with 12 bases in between. The CDR3 DNA reads as TGTGCCAGCAGTGAATGGGTTGCCCGATACGAGCAGTACTTC. Translating it yields CASSEWVARYEQYF.

This rearrangement joins TRBV28 to TRBJ2-3, with 9 bases fitting TRBD1. V shed 2 bases and J 3 bases; nucleotides not matched to a gene: 12. The CDR3 runs to 18 residues. CDR1 and CDR2 (germline): MDHEN, SYDVKM. CDR3 region: CASSLTINGTGTTDTQYF. CDR3 nucleotides: TGTGCCAGCAGTTTAACCATAAACGGGACAGGGACGACAGATACGCAGTATTTT. The full variable domain, rest sourced from reference TRBV28 and TRBJ2-3, is DVKVTQSSRYLVKRTGEKVFLECVQDMDHENMFWYRQDPGLGLRLIYFSYDVKMKEKGDIPEGYSVSREKKERFSLILESASTNQTSMYLCASSLTINGTGTTDTQYFGPGTRLTVL.

The CDR3 sequence: CASSLQGPLGYEQYF. The CDR3 DNA reads TGCGCCAGCAGCCTCCAGGGACCTCTCGGGTACGAGCAGTACTTC. The rearrangement links TRBV5-1 to TRBJ2-7, with D perhaps TRBD1 or TRBD2 (5 bases each). Germline V gives CDR1 SGHRS, CDR2 YFSETQ. The CDR3 has 15 amino acids. V gave up 4 bases and J gave up 4 bases, with 18 bases separating them.

A word on this clone: Other DNA sequences from this sample encode an identical CDR3 as well. The chain carries TRBV6-5 and TRBJ2-1; unclear D gene. The V end lost 0 bases, the J end lost 7 bases, and 4 bases lay between the germline ends. The CDR3 sequence is 12 residues long. Germline-derived CDR1 and CDR2 are MNHEY and SVGAGI. CDR3 sequence (DNA): TGTGCCAGCAGTTACTCCAGAAATGAGCAGTTCTTC. As protein: CASSYSRNEQFF.